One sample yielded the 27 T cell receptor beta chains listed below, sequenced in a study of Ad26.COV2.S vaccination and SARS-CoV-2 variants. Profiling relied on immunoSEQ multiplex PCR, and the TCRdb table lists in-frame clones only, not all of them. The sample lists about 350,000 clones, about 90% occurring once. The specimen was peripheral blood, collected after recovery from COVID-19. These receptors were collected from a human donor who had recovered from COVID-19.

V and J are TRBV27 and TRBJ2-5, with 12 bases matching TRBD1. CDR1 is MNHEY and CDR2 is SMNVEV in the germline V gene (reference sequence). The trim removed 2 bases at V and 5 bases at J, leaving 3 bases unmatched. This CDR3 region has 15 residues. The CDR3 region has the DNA TGTGCCAGCAGTTTAATGGGACAGGGGGCGGAGACCCAGTACTTC. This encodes CASSLMGQGAETQYF.

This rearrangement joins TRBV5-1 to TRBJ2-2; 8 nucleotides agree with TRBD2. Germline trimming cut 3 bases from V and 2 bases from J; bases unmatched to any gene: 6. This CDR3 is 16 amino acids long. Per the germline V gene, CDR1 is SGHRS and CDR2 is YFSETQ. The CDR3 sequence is CASSWAGTSNTGELFF. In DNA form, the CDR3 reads TGCGCCAGCAGCTGGGCAGGGACTAGTAACACCGGGGAGCTGTTTTTT.

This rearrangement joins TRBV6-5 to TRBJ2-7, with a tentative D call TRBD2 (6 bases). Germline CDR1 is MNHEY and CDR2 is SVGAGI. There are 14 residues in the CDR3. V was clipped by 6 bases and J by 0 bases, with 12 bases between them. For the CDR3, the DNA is TGTGCCAGCAGACGGGACTTATCCTCCTACGAGCAGTACTTC. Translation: CASRRDLSSYEQYF.

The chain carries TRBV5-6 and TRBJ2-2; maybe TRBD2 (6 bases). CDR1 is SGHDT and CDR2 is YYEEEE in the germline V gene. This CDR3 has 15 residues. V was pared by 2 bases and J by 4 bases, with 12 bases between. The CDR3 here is CASSLLRGITGELFF. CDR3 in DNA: TGTGCCAGCAGCTTACTGCGGGGAATCACCGGGGAGCTGTTTTTT.

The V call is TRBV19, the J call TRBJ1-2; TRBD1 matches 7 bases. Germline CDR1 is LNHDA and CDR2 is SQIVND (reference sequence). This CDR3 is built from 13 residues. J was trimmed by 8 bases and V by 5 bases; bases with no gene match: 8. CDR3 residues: CASSQTGPGGYTF. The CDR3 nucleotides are TGTGCCAGTAGTCAGACAGGGCCGGGCGGCTACACCTTC.

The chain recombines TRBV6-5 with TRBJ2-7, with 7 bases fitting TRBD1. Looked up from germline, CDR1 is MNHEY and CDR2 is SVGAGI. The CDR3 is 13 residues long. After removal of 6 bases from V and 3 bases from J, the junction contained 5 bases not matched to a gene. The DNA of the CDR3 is TGTGCCAGCAGCCGGGGACAGTACTACGAGCAGTACTTC. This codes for CASSRGQYYEQYF.

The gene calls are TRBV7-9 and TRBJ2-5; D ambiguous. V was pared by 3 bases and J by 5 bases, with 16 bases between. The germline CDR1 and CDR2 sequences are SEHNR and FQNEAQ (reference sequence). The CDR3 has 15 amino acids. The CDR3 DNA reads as TGTGCCAGCAGCTTGCCTTATCACCTCCTTGAGACCCAGTACTTC. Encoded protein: CASSLPYHLLETQYF.

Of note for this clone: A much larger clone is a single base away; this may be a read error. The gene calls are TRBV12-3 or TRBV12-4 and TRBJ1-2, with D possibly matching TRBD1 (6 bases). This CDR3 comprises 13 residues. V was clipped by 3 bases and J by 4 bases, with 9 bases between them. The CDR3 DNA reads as TGTGCCAGCAGTTTCCAGGGGAGCTATGGCTACACCTTC. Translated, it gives CASSFQGSYGYTF.

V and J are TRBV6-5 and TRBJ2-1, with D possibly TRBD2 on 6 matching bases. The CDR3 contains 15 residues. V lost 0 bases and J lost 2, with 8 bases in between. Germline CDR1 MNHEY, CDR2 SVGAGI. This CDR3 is CASSYSRRAYNEQFF. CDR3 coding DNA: TGTGCCAGCAGTTACTCGCGGAGGGCCTACAATGAGCAGTTCTTC.

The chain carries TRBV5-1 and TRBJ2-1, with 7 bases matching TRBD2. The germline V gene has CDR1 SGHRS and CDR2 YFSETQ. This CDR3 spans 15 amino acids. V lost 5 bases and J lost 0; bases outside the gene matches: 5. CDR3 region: CASRVGGSSYNEQFF. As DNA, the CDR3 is TGCGCCAGCAGGGTGGGGGGGAGCTCCTACAATGAGCAGTTCTTC.

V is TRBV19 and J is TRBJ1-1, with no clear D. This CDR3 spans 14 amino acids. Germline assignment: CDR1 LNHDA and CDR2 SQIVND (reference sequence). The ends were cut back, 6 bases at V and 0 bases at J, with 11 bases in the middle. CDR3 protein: CASRTGSLNTEAFF. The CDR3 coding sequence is TGTGCCAGTAGGACGGGGAGCCTGAACACTGAAGCTTTCTTT. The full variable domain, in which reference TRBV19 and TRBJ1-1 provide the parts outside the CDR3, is DGGITQSPKYLFRKEGQNVTLSCEQNLNHDAMYWYRQDPGQGLRLIYYSQIVNDFQKGDIAEGYSVSREKKESFPLTVTSAQKNPTAFYLCASRTGSLNTEAFFGQGTRLTVV.

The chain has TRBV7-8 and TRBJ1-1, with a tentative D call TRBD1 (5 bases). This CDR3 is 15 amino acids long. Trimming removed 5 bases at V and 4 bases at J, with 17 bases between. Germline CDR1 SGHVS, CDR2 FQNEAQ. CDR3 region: CASSPREGLLTEAFF. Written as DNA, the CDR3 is TGTGCCAGCAGCCCCAGGGAGGGGCTGCTCACTGAAGCTTTCTTT.

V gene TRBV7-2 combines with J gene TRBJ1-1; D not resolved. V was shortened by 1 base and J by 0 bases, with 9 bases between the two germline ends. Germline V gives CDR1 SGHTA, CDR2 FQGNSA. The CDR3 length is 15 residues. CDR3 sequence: CASSLVGAMNTEAFF. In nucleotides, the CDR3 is TGTGCCAGCAGCTTAGTTGGAGCTATGAACACTGAAGCTTTCTTT.

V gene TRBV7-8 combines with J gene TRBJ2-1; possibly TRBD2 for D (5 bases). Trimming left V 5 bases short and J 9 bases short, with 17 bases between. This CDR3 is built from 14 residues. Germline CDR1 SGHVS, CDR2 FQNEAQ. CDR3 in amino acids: CASSPPSPSIEQFF. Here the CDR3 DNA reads TGTGCCAGCAGCCCACCCTCCCCTAGCATTGAGCAGTTCTTC.

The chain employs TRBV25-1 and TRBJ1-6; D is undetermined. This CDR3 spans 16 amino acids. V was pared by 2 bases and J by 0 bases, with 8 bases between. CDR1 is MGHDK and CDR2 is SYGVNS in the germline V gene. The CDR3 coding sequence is TGTGCCAGCAGTGAACGGGATAGCTCCTATAATTCACCCCTCCACTTT. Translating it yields CASSERDSSYNSPLHF.

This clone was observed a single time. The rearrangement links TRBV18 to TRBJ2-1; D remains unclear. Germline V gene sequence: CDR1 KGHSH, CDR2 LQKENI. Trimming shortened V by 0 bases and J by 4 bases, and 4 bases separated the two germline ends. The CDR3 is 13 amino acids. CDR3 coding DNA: TGTGCCAGCTCACCACCGACTTACAATGAGCAGTTCTTC. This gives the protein CASSPPTYNEQFF. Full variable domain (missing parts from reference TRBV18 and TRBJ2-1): NAGVMQNPRHLVRRRGQEARLRCSPMKGHSHVYWYRQLPEEGLKFMVYLQKENIIDESGMPKERFSAEFPKEGPSILRIQQVVRGDSAAYFCASSPPTYNEQFFGPGTRLTVL.

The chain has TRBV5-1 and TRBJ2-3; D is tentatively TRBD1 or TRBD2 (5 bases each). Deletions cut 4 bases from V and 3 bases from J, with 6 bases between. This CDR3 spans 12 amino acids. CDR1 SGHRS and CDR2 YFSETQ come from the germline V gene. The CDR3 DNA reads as TGCGCCAGCAGCGGGGGAACAGATACGCAGTATTTT. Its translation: CASSGGTDTQYF.

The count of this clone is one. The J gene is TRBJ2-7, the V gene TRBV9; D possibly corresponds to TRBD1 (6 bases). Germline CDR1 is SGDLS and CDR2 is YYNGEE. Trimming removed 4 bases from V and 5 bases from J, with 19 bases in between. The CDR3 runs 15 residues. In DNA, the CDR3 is TGTGCCAGCAGCCCCCGACAGGCGTCTAGGAACGAGCAGTACTTC. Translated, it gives CASSPRQASRNEQYF.

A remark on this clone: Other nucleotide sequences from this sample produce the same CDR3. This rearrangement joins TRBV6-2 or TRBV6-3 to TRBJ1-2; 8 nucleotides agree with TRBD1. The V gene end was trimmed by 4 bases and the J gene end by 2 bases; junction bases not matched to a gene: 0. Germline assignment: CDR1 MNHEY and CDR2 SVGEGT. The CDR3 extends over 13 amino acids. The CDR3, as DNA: TGTGCCAGCAGTTGGACAGGGAACTATGGCTACACCTTC. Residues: CASSWTGNYGYTF.

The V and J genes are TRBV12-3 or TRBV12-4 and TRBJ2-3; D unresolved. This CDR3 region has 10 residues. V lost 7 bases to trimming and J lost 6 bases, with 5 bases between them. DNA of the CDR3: TGTGCCAGCATGCGGGATACGCAGTATTTT. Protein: CASMRDTQYF.

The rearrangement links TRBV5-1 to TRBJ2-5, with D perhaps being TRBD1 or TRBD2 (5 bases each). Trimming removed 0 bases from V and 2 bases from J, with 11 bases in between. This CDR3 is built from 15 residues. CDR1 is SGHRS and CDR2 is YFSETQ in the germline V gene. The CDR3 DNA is TGCGCCAGCAGCTTGGACGTATGGGGGCAAGAGACCCAGTACTTC. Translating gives CASSLDVWGQETQYF.

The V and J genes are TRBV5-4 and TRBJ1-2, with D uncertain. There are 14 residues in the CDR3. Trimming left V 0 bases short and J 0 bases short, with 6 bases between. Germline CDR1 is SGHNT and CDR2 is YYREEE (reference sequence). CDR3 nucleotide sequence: TGTGCCAGCAGCTTGGATACCGCTAACTATGGCTACACCTTC. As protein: CASSLDTANYGYTF.

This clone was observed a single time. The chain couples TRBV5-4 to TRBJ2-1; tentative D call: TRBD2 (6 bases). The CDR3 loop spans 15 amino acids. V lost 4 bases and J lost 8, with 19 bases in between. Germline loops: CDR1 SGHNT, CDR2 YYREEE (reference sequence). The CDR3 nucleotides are TGTGCCAGCAGCCCAACTAGCTTCGAGGTAGATGAGCAGTTCTTC. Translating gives CASSPTSFEVDEQFF. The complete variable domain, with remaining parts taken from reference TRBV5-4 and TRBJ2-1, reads ETGVTQSPTHLIKTRGQQVTLRCSSQSGHNTVSWYQQALGQGPQFIFQYYREEENGRGNFPPRFSGLQFPNYSSELNVNALELDDSALYLCASSPTSFEVDEQFFGPGTRLTVL.

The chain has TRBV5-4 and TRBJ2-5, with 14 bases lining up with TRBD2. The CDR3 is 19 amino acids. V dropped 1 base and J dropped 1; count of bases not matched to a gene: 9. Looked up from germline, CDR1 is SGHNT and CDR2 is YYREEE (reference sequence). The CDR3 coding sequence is TGTGCCAGCAGCTTGTTCGAAAACGGACTAGCGGGGGGCCAAGAGACCCAGTACTTC. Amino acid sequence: CASSLFENGLAGGQETQYF.

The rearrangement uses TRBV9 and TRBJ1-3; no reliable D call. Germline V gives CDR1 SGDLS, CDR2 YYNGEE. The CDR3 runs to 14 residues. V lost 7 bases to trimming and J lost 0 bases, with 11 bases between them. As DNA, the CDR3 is TGTGCCAGCTCCCCCTTCAACTCTGGAAACACCATATATTTT. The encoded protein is CASSPFNSGNTIYF.

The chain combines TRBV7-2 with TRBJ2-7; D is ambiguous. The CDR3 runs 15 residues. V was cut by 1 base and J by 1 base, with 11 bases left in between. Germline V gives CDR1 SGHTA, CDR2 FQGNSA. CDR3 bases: TGTGCCAGCAGCTTAGACCAAATAGGGTCCTACGAGCAGTACTTC. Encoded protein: CASSLDQIGSYEQYF.

The CDR3 DNA sequence: TGTGCCAGCAGTGACAGAAAAGAGACCCAGTACTTC. Its translation: CASSDRKETQYF. V gene TRBV2 combines with J gene TRBJ2-5; no clear D. CDR1 and CDR2 from the germline V gene are SNHLY and FYNNEI. The V end lost 3 bases, the J end lost 3 bases, and 5 bases lay between the germline ends. This CDR3 is built from 12 residues.